Described below is a single TCR beta chain sequence and its context. Its antigen is currently unknown. The sample is drawn from a study of blood T cells in healthy people across ages. Whole-study results and caveats: Observed TCR beta diversity per million T cells went down as age went up. This fall followed a roughly linear course with age. TCR beta diversity tracked closely with naive T cell percentage.

The second PCR ran about 6 to 11 cycles with a sample-barcoded 5' primer and J-beta primers. One entry per CDR3 protein, called by TCRdb with MiXCR from the 5' RACE reads. The repertoire consists of hundreds of thousands of distinct CDR3 sequences, with under 80% occurring once and the leading ten covering roughly 25%. This CDR3 is 15 amino acids long. The germline CDR1 and CDR2 sequences are DFQATT and SNEGSKA (reference sequence). The V and J ends lost 5 bases and 0 bases, in that order; junction bases with no gene match: 4. V and J are TRBV20-1 and TRBJ2-7, with 13 bases aligning to TRBD2. This TCR was recovered from a young man in good health. Material: blood. The CDR3 DNA sequence: TGCAGTGCTGGACTAGCGGGGGTATTCTCCTACGAGCAGTACTTC. Its translation: CSAGLAGVFSYEQYF.